This entry lists 17 T cell receptor beta chains sequenced from one sample in a study of blood T cell repertoires in COVID-19. Some clones are missing from TCRdb's copy, which holds only in-frame ones; the method was immunoSEQ multiplex PCR. The table shows fewer than 250,000 clones, with roughly 80% occurring only once. Sequenced input: peripheral blood. These TCRs come from a woman aged 50 to 65 with acute or convalescent COVID-19.

The chain carries TRBV6-5 and TRBJ1-2; D uncertain. The V gene lost 8 bases and the J gene lost 2 bases, with 12 bases spanning the gap. Germline V gives CDR1 MNHEY, CDR2 SVGAGI. The CDR3 has 13 amino acids. CDR3 sequence reads: CASLSSENYGYTF. DNA for the CDR3: TGTGCCAGCCTCAGTTCCGAAAACTATGGCTACACCTTC.

The sample holds many counts of this clone. This rearrangement joins TRBV7-2 to TRBJ2-5; maybe TRBD2 (7 bases). Trimming left V 5 bases short and J 6 bases short, with 19 bases between. The CDR3 loop spans 15 amino acids. From germline, CDR1 is SGHTA and CDR2 FQGNSA. In DNA, the CDR3 is TGTGCCAGCAGCACCTCGGGGGGCGTGTGGAAGACCCAGTACTTC. Its translation is CASSTSGGVWKTQYF.

J is TRBJ1-2 and V is TRBV6-5, with 8 bases lining up with TRBD1. The germline CDR1 and CDR2 sequences are MNHEY and SVGAGI. The CDR3 runs 13 residues. V lost 7 bases to trimming and J lost 5 bases; unmatched junction nucleotides: 6. CDR3 nucleotide sequence: TGTGCCAGCACCAGGGGGCCCGAGTATGGCTACACCTTC. It is translated as CASTRGPEYGYTF.

The chain employs TRBV15 and TRBJ2-7; a weak D match, TRBD1 (6 bases). CDR1 LNHNV and CDR2 YYDKDF come from the germline V gene (reference sequence). The CDR3 is 15 amino acids. Between the trimmed V and J ends, which lost 0 bases and 6 bases, there was a span of 15 bases. In DNA, the CDR3 is TGTGCCACCAGCAGAGATATGCGGACAGATGGCGAGCAGTACTTC. This encodes CATSRDMRTDGEQYF.

The V gene is TRBV2, the J gene TRBJ2-5; 8 bases align to TRBD2. Germline trimming cut 6 bases from V and 5 bases from J; bases unmatched to any gene: 11. CDR3 length equals 15 residues. From germline, CDR1 is SNHLY and CDR2 FYNNEI. The CDR3 DNA reads as TGTGCCAGCAGGAGAAGGGCGGGAGGTGAGGAGACCCAGTACTTC. It yields the protein CASRRRAGGEETQYF.

The rearrangement uses TRBV6-6 and TRBJ2-3; D might be TRBD1 (5 bases). V lost 4 bases and J 2 bases, leaving 13 bases between the germline ends. The CDR3 is 15 residues long. Germline V gives CDR1 MNHNY, CDR2 SVGAGI (reference sequence). CDR3 protein: CASSSPDRTTDTQYF. CDR3 DNA: TGTGCCAGCAGTTCTCCAGACAGAACCACAGATACGCAGTATTTT.

The V and J genes are TRBV19 and TRBJ2-3; 9 positions match TRBD2. The CDR3 sequence is 14 residues long. V dropped 1 base and J dropped 11; count of bases not matched to a gene: 7. Germline V gene data show CDR1 as LNHDA and CDR2 as SQIVND (reference sequence). The CDR3 region is CASSIGIAGERQYF. The CDR3, as DNA: TGTGCCAGTAGTATAGGGATAGCGGGGGAAAGGCAGTATTTT.

This rearrangement joins TRBV5-1 to TRBJ2-2, with 8 bases identical to TRBD1. Germline CDR1 is SGHRS and CDR2 is YFSETQ. The trim removed 4 bases at V and 4 bases at J, leaving 3 bases unmatched. This CDR3 region has 14 residues. CDR3 bases: TGCGCCAGCAGCGCGGACAGGGTCACCGGGGAGCTGTTTTTT. Amino acid sequence: CASSADRVTGELFF. The entire variable domain, with the rest obtained from reference TRBV5-1 and TRBJ2-2, is as follows: KAGVTQTPRYLIKTRGQQVTLSCSPISGHRSVSWYQQTPGQGLQFLFEYFSETQRNKGNFPGRFSGRQFSNSRSEMNVSTLELGDSALYLCASSADRVTGELFFGEGSRLTVL.

V gene TRBV4-1 combines with J gene TRBJ2-7; 8 bases are shared with TRBD2. V shed 4 bases, J shed 7 bases, and the junction held 12 bases outside the gene matches. The CDR3 extends over 15 amino acids. The germline V gene has CDR1 MGHRA and CDR2 YSYEKL. The CDR3 spells CASSPRRARGDEQYF. CDR3 DNA sequence: TGCGCCAGCAGCCCCCGCAGGGCGCGGGGGGATGAGCAGTACTTC.

This chain connects TRBV6-2 or TRBV6-3 to TRBJ1-2; D is unresolved. The CDR3 runs 14 residues. V lost 0 bases, J lost 8 bases, and 13 bases lay in between. Per the germline V gene, CDR1 is MNHEY and CDR2 is SVGEGT. The CDR3 reads CASSYSVDRRGYTF. The CDR3 DNA follows: TGTGCCAGCAGTTACTCGGTAGACCGGCGGGGCTACACCTTC.

The chain has TRBV5-1 and TRBJ1-4; D is ambiguous. Trimming shortened V by 0 bases and J by 7 bases, and 16 bases separated the two germline ends. Germline V gene data show CDR1 as SGHRS and CDR2 as YFSETQ. The CDR3 sequence is 16 residues long. This chain's CDR3 is CASSLEGAERGEKLFF. The CDR3, as DNA: TGCGCCAGCAGCTTGGAGGGAGCCGAGCGGGGTGAAAAACTGTTTTTT.

In its sample, this clone was seen once. This chain uses TRBV11-1 with TRBJ2-7, with D perhaps matching TRBD1 (5 bases). The CDR3 contains 13 residues. V was trimmed by 5 bases and J by 3 bases, leaving 11 bases between them. CDR1 is SGHAT and CDR2 is FQDESV in the germline V gene (reference sequence). CDR3: CASSPTGNYEQYF. The CDR3 DNA is TGTGCCAGCAGCCCAACAGGTAACTACGAGCAGTACTTC.

This clone appeared once. This rearrangement joins TRBV2 to TRBJ2-5; D might be TRBD1 (5 bases). Trimming took 4 bases from V and 4 from J, leaving 10 bases between them. CDR3 size: 13 residues. Germline CDR1 SNHLY, CDR2 FYNNEI. CDR3 in DNA: TGTGCCAGCAGTGGGGGCAAGGTAGAGACCCAGTACTTC. Amino acids: CASSGGKVETQYF.

This chain connects TRBV6-5 to TRBJ2-7; TRBD1 aligns across 8 bases. The CDR3 length is 14 residues. Losses at the gene ends were 5 bases for V and 4 bases for J; bases not matched to a gene: 7. Looked up from germline, CDR1 is MNHEY and CDR2 is SVGAGI. The CDR3 DNA reads TGTGCCAGCAGTCGGACAGGGCTGGGATACGAGCAGTACTTC. It is translated as CASSRTGLGYEQYF.

The chain combines TRBV2 with TRBJ1-6, with 10 positions matching TRBD1. This CDR3 contains 14 residues. V dropped 5 bases and J dropped 10; count of bases not matched to a gene: 5. Germline CDR1 reads SNHLY; CDR2 reads FYNNEI. The CDR3 region is CASSRQGADSPLHF. The DNA of the CDR3 is TGTGCCAGCAGTAGACAGGGGGCTGACTCACCCCTCCACTTT.

This chain joins TRBV6-5 and TRBJ2-7; TRBD1 is a possible D gene (6 bases). V lost 7 bases to trimming and J lost 3 bases, with 13 bases between them. Per the germline V gene, CDR1 is MNHEY and CDR2 is SVGAGI. The CDR3 loop spans 13 amino acids. CDR3: CASKGGRGYEQYF. The CDR3 bases are TGTGCCAGCAAAGGGGGTAGGGGCTACGAGCAGTACTTC.

The chain carries TRBV6-6 and TRBJ1-1; 10 bases map to TRBD1. The CDR3 spans 14 residues. Germline V gene lookup returns CDR1 MNHNY and CDR2 SVGAGI (reference sequence). Trimming removed 5 bases from V and 4 bases from J; junction bases left unmatched: 4. The CDR3 loop reads CASSRQGATTEAFF. CDR3 DNA sequence: TGTGCCAGCAGTCGACAGGGGGCGACCACTGAAGCTTTCTTT.